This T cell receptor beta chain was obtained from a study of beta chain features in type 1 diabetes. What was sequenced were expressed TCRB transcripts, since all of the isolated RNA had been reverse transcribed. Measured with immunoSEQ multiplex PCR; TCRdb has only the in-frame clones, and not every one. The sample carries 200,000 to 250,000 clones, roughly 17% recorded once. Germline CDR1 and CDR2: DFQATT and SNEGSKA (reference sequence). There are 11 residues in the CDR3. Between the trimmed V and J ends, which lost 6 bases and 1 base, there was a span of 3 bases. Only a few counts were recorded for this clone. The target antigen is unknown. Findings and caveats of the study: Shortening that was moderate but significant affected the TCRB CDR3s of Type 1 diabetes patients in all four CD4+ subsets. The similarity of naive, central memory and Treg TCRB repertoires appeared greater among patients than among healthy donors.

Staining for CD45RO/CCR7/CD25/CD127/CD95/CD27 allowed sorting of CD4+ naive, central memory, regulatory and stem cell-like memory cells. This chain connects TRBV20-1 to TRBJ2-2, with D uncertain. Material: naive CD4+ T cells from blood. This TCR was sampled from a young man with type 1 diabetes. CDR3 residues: CSAKNTGELFF. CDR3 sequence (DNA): TGCAGTGCCAAGAACACCGGGGAGCTGTTTTTT.